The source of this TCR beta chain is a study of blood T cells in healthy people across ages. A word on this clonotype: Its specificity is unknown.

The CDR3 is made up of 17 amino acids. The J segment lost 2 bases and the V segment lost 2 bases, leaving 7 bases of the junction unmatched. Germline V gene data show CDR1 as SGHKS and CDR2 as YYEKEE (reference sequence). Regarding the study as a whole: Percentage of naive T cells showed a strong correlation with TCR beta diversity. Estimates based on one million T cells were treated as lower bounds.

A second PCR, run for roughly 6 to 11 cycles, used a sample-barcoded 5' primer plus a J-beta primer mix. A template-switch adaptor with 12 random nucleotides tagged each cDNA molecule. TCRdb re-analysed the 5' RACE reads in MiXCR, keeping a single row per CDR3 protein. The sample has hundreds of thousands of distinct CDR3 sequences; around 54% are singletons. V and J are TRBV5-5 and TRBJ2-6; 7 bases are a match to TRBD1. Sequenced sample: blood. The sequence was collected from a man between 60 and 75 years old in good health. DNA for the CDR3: TGTGCCAGCAGCTTTACAGGGGCCGGGGCTGGGGCCAACGTCCTGACTTTC. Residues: CASSFTGAGAGANVLTF.